Shown below are 17 T cell receptor beta chains from a single sample sequenced in a study of response to subunit inactivated influenza vaccine. In TCRdb, the RT-PCR reads were re-called with MiXCR into one record per CDR3 protein. The table includes 700,000 to 900,000 distinct CDR3 sequences, roughly 20% detected once. Specimen: PBMCs from blood, collected 5 to 6 days after vaccination. These receptors came from a man aged 45-65 years who received an inactivated influenza vaccine.

This clonotype was observed a handful of times. The CDR3 loop reads CASSESDQGVSYNEQFF. The CDR3 DNA sequence: TGCGCCAGCAGTGAGTCCGACCAAGGGGTCTCCTACAATGAGCAGTTCTTC. The chain combines TRBV10-2 with TRBJ2-1; a possible D gene is TRBD1 (5 bases). Deletions cut 0 bases from V and 0 bases from J, with 12 bases between. From germline, CDR1 is WSHSY and CDR2 SAAADI. The CDR3 extends over 17 amino acids.

The genes are TRBV20-1 and TRBJ1-2; TRBD1 agrees at 7 bases. The CDR3 spans 15 residues. Germline trimming cut 6 bases from V and 4 bases from J; bases unmatched to any gene: 14. Germline lookup yields CDR1 DFQATT and CDR2 SNEGSKA (reference sequence). The CDR3 loop is CSARGTATLIYGYTF. DNA for the CDR3: TGCAGTGCCCGGGGGACAGCGACACTGATCTATGGCTACACCTTC.

This clonotype was counted at least ten times. The chain joins TRBV12-3 or TRBV12-4 to TRBJ2-1, with 8 nucleotides matching TRBD1. This CDR3 spans 13 amino acids. V lost 6 bases to trimming and J lost 4 bases; unmatched junction nucleotides: 2. As DNA, the CDR3 is TGTGCCAGCAGGAGGGACAGGTACAATGAGCAGTTCTTC. Its translation: CASRRDRYNEQFF.

The rearrangement links TRBV7-9 to TRBJ1-3, with D maybe TRBD1 (5 bases). The CDR3 spans 15 residues. The germline V gene has CDR1 SEHNR and CDR2 FQNEAQ (reference sequence). V was shortened by 5 bases and J by 1 base, with 12 bases between the two germline ends. The CDR3 coding sequence is TGTGCCAGCAGCCAGGGCCGAGCTTCTGGAAACACCATATATTTT. Its protein product is CASSQGRASGNTIYF.

This clonotype was seen more than once but under ten times. The rearrangement links TRBV7-3 to TRBJ2-1; D gene unclear. The V and J ends lost 1 base and 5 bases respectively, with 18 bases between them. In germline, CDR1 is SGHTA, CDR2 FQGTGA. This CDR3 comprises 17 residues. CDR3 sequence reads: CASSLMKSLSRDNEQFF. As DNA, the CDR3 is TGTGCCAGCAGCTTAATGAAGTCCTTGTCTCGAGACAATGAGCAGTTCTTC.

The chain links TRBV12-3 or TRBV12-4 to TRBJ1-5; TRBD1 matches 9 bases. This CDR3 region has 16 residues. V lost 5 bases, J lost 4 bases, and 9 bases stayed unmatched. The CDR3 sequence is CASSRVTGGLNQPQHF. For the CDR3, the DNA is TGTGCCAGCAGTCGAGTCACAGGGGGCCTTAATCAGCCCCAGCATTTT.

This sequence joins TRBV15 and TRBJ2-1; 10 bases map to TRBD2. Trimming at V came to 1 base and at J to 7 bases, leaving 4 bases not matched to a gene. Germline CDR1 LNHNV, CDR2 YYDKDF (reference sequence). The CDR3 length is 15 residues. CDR3 sequence: CATSRVASGSNEQFF. Here the CDR3 DNA reads TGTGCCACCAGCAGAGTGGCTAGCGGGAGTAATGAGCAGTTCTTC.

The V call is TRBV3-1, the J call TRBJ2-1, with 10 bases matching TRBD2. The CDR3 contains 14 residues. V was clipped by 6 bases and J by 4 bases; unmatched bases: 3. Germline V lookup: CDR1 LGHDT, CDR2 YNNKEL (reference sequence). The CDR3: CASRKAGGYNEQFF. DNA of the CDR3: TGTGCCAGCAGGAAAGCGGGAGGGTACAATGAGCAGTTCTTC.

This chain links TRBV11-2 with TRBJ2-5; 8 bases match TRBD2. Trimming at V came to 10 bases and at J to 2 bases, leaving 9 bases not matched to a gene. The CDR3 runs to 14 residues. Looked up from germline, CDR1 is SGHAT and CDR2 is FQNNGV. The DNA for the CDR3 is TGTGCCACTTCGTCGGGACTAGGTCAAGAGACCCAGTACTTC. This sequence encodes CATSSGLGQETQYF.

This clonotype was found a few times. The gene calls are TRBV11-2 and TRBJ2-6, with TRBD2 matching over 8 bases. J lost 4 bases, V lost 5 bases, and 10 bases had no gene match. The CDR3 consists of 17 residues. Germline V CDR1 and CDR2: SGHAT, FQNNGV. The CDR3 nucleotides are TGTGCCAGCAGCCCGCCCATAGCGGGAATGGGGGCCAACGTCCTGACTTTC. This codes for CASSPPIAGMGANVLTF.

This clonotype was found once. This chain uses TRBV7-2 with TRBJ2-5; 11 nucleotides agree with TRBD2. The germline CDR1 and CDR2 sequences are SGHTA and FQGNSA. V lost 5 bases, J lost 2 bases, and 7 bases stayed unmatched. This CDR3 spans 16 amino acids. The CDR3 DNA reads TGTGCCAGCAGCCTACTAGCGGGAGTCAGACAAGAGACCCAGTACTTC. Translated: CASSLLAGVRQETQYF.

The table lists this clonotype with a few counts. This rearrangement joins TRBV4-3 to TRBJ2-7, with D possibly being TRBD1 (5 bases). This CDR3 region has 15 residues. V was pared by 5 bases and J by 0 bases, with 14 bases between. The germline CDR1 and CDR2 sequences are LGHNA and YSLEER. CDR3 sequence: CASSSDILGSYEQYF. The CDR3 DNA sequence: TGCGCCAGCAGCTCGGACATCCTTGGCTCCTACGAGCAGTACTTC.

The V call is TRBV6-5, the J call TRBJ2-2; unclear D gene. V was shortened by 0 bases and J by 0 bases, with 11 bases between the two germline ends. Per the germline V gene, CDR1 is MNHEY and CDR2 is SVGAGI. The CDR3 spans 17 residues. In nucleotides, the CDR3 is TGTGCCAGCAGTTACTCCGAGATTGTTCCGAACACCGGGGAGCTGTTTTTT. Protein product: CASSYSEIVPNTGELFF.

The chain employs TRBV20-1 and TRBJ2-1; 10 nucleotides agree with TRBD2. J lost 8 bases, V lost 2 bases, and 6 bases had no gene match. Germline V lookup: CDR1 DFQATT, CDR2 SNEGSKA (reference sequence). The CDR3 consists of 14 residues. CDR3 sequence: CSARSTSGTDEQFF. The CDR3 DNA follows: TGCAGTGCTAGAAGTACTAGCGGGACTGATGAGCAGTTCTTC.

V is TRBV12-3 or TRBV12-4 and J is TRBJ2-1, with 13 bases identical to TRBD2. The CDR3 spans 15 residues. Trimming cost V 8 bases and J 6 bases; bases outside gene matches: 7. This CDR3 is CASEPGLAGSNEQFF. The CDR3 coding sequence is TGTGCCAGCGAACCGGGACTAGCGGGATCCAATGAGCAGTTCTTC.

V usage is TRBV7-2 and J usage is TRBJ2-3; TRBD2 matches at 10 bases. Germline lookup yields CDR1 SGHTA and CDR2 FQGNSA. The trim removed 2 bases at V and 5 bases at J, leaving 7 bases unmatched. CDR3 length equals 16 residues. The CDR3 DNA reads TGTGCCAGCAGCTTAAGAGCGGGAGGGCAGGGAGATACGCAGTATTTT. Translated: CASSLRAGGQGDTQYF.

The CDR3 DNA reads TGTGCCAGCAGTTACCCCAGGGGGGTGGTTTACGAGCAGTACTTC. It yields the protein CASSYPRGVVYEQYF. V usage is TRBV6-5 and J usage is TRBJ2-7, with D perhaps TRBD1 (7 bases). Between the trimmed V and J ends, which lost 2 bases and 4 bases, there was a span of 15 bases. This CDR3 comprises 15 residues. Germline V gene data show CDR1 as MNHEY and CDR2 as SVGAGI.